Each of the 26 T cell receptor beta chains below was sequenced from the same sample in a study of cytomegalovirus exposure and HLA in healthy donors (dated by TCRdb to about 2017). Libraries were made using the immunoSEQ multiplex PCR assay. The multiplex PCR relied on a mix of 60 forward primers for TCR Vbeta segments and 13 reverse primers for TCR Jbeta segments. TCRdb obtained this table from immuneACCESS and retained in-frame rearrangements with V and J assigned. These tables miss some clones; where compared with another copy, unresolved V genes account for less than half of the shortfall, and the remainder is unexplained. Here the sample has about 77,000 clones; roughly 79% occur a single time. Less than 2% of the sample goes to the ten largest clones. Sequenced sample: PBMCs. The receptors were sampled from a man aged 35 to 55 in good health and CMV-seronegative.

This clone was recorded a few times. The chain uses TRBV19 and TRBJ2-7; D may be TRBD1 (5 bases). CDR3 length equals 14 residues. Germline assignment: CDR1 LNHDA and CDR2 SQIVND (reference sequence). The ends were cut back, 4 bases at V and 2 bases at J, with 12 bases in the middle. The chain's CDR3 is CASSKDMYTYEQYF. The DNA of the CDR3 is TGTGCCAGTAGTAAGGACATGTACACCTACGAGCAGTACTTC.

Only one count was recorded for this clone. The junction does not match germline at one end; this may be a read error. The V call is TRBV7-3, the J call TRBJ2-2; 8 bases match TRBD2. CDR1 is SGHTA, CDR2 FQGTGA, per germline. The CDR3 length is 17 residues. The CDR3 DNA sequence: TGTTCCAGCAGCTTCTCCTCCGGGACTAGTCGGACCGGGGAGCTGTTTTTT. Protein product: CSSSFSSGTSRTGELFF.

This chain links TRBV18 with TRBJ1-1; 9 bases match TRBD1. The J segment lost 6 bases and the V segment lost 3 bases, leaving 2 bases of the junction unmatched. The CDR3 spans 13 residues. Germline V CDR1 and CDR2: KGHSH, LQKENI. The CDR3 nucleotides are TGTGCCAGCTCACCGGACAGGGGAGCTGAAGCTTTCTTT. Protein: CASSPDRGAEAFF.

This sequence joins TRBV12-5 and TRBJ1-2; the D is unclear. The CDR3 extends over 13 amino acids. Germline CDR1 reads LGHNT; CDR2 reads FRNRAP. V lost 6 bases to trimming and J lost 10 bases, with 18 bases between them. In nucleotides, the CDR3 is TGTGCTAGTGGGGTCGACACTGAACTAGCCTACACCTTC. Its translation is CASGVDTELAYTF. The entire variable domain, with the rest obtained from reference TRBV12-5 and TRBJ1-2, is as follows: DARVTQTPRHKVTEMGQEVTMRCQPILGHNTVFWYRQTMMQGLELLAYFRNRAPLDDSGMPKDRFSAEMPDATLATLKIQPSEPRDSAVYFCASGVDTELAYTFGSGTRLTVV.

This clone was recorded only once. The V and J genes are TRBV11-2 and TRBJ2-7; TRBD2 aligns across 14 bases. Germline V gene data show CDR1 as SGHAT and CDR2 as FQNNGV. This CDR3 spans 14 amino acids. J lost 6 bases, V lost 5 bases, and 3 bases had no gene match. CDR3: CASSPGLAGVEQYF. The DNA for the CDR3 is TGTGCCAGCAGCCCGGGACTAGCGGGAGTCGAGCAGTACTTC.

The CDR3, as DNA: TGTGCCAGTAGTACTAGCGGGAAGTACGATGAGCAGTTCTTC. Amino acid sequence: CASSTSGKYDEQFF. The V call is TRBV19, the J call TRBJ2-1; 9 bases are a match to TRBD2. Germline lookup yields CDR1 LNHDA and CDR2 SQIVND (reference sequence). V was pared by 4 bases and J by 8 bases, with 6 bases of the junction left unmatched. The CDR3 spans 14 residues.

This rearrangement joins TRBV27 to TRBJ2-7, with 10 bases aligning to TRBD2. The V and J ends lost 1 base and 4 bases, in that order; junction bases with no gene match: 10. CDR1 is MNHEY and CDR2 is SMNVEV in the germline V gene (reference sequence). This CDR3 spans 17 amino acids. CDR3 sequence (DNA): TGTGCCAGCAGTTTATATCCTCTAGCGGGAGTCGGGTACGAGCAGTACTTC. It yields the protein CASSLYPLAGVGYEQYF.

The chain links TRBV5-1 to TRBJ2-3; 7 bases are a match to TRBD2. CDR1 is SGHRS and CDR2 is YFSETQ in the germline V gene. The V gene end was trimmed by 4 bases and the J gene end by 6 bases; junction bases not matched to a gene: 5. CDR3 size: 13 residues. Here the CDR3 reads CASSMAGEDTQYF. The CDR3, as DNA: TGCGCCAGCAGCATGGCGGGGGAGGATACGCAGTATTTT.

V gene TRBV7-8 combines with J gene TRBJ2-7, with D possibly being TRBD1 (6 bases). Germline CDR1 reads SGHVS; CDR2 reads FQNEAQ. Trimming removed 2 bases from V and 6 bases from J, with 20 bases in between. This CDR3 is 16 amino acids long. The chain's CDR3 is CASSLSYRVVKSEQYF. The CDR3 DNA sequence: TGTGCCAGCAGCTTATCGTACAGGGTGGTAAAAAGCGAGCAGTACTTC.

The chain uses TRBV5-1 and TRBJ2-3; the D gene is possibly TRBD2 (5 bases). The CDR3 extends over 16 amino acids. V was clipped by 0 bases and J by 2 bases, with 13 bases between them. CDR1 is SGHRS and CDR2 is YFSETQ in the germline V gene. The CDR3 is CASSLGVGEHTDTQYF. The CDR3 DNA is TGCGCCAGCAGCTTGGGAGTCGGGGAGCACACAGATACGCAGTATTTT.

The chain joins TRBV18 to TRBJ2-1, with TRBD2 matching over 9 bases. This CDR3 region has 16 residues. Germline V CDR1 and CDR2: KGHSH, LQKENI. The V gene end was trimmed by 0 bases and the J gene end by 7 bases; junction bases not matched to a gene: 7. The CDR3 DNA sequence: TGTGCCAGCTCACCACCCAGCGGGGGGACTAAAAATGAGCAGTTCTTC. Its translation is CASSPPSGGTKNEQFF.

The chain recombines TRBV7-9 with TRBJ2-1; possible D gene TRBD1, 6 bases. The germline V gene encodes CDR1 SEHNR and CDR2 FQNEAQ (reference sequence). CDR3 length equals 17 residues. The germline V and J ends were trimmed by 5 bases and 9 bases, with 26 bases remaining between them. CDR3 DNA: TGTGCCAGCAGCAAGACAGGTCGAGGGGTAGGAGTGATTGAGCAGTTCTTC. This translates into CASSKTGRGVGVIEQFF.

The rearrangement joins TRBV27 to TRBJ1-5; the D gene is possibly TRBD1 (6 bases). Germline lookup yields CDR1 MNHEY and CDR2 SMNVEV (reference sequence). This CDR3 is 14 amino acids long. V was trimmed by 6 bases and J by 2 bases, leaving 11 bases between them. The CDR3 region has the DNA TGTGCCAGCAGCCTACAGGGTCGCAATCAGCCCCAGCATTTT. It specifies CASSLQGRNQPQHF.

CDR3 nucleotide sequence: TGTGCCAGCAGCCAAGTAATGGGGCACACTGAAGCTTTCTTT. This translates into CASSQVMGHTEAFF. The chain joins TRBV14 to TRBJ1-1, with TRBD1 as a possible D gene (5 bases). Germline CDR1 SGHDN, CDR2 FVKESK. V lost 1 base and J lost 3, with 9 bases in between. The CDR3 is 14 residues long.

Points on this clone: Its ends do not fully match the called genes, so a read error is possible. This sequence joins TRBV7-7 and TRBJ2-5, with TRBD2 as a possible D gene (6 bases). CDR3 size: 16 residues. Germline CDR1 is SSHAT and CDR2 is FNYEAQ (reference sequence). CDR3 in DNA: TGTGCTAGCAGCTTAGGCCGACTAGTAGGTTCTGAGACCCAGTACTTC. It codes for CASSLGRLVGSETQYF.

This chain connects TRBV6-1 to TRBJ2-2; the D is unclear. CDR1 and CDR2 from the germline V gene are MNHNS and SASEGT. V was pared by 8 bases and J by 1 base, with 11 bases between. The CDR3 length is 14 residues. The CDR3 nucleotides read TGTGCCAGCGGGCTTAGAGAGAACACCGGGGAGCTGTTTTTT. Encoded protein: CASGLRENTGELFF.

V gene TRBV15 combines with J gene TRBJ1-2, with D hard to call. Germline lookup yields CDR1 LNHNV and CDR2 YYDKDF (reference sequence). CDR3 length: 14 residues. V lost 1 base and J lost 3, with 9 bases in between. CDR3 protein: CATSRGGSHYGYTF. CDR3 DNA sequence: TGTGCCACCAGCAGAGGCGGCAGCCACTATGGCTACACCTTC.

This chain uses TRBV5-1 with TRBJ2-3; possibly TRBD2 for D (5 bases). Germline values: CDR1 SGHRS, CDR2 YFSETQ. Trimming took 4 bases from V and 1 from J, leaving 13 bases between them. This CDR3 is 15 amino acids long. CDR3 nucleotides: TGCGCCAGCAGCAGAGACGGAGGCGGCACAGATACGCAGTATTTT. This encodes CASSRDGGGTDTQYF. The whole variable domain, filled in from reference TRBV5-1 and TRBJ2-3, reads KAGVTQTPRYLIKTRGQQVTLSCSPISGHRSVSWYQQTPGQGLQFLFEYFSETQRNKGNFPGRFSGRQFSNSRSEMNVSTLELGDSALYLCASSRDGGGTDTQYFGPGTRLTVL.

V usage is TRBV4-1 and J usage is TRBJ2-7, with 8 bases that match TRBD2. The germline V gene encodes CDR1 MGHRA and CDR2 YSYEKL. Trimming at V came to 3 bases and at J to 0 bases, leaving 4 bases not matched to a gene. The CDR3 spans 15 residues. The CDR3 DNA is TGCGCCAGCAGCCAGCCCACTAGCGGCTCCTACGAGCAGTACTTC. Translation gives CASSQPTSGSYEQYF.

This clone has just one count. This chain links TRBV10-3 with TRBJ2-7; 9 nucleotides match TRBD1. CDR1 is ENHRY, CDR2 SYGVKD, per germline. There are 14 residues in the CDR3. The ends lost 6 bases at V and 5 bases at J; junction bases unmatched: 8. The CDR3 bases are TGTGCCATCAGACCGCGGGACAGGGACCACGAGCAGTACTTC. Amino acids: CAIRPRDRDHEQYF.

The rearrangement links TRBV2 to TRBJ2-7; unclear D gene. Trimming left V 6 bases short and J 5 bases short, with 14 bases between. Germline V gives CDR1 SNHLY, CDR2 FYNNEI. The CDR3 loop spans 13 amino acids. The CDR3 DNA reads TGTGCCAGCAGGACCCCCTCAGGTGACGAGCAGTACTTC. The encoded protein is CASRTPSGDEQYF. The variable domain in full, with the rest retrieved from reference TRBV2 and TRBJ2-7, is EPEVTQTPSHQVTQMGQEVILRCVPISNHLYFYWYRQILGQKVEFLVSFYNNEISEKSEIFDDQFSVERPDGSNFTLKIRSTKLEDSAMYFCASRTPSGDEQYFGPGTRLTVT.

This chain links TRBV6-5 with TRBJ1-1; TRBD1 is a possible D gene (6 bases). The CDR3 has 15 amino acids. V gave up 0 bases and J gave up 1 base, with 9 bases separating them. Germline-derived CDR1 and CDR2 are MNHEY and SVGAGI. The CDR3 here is CASSYSGTQNTEAFF. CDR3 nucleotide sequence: TGTGCCAGCAGTTACTCCGGGACACAGAACACTGAAGCTTTCTTT.

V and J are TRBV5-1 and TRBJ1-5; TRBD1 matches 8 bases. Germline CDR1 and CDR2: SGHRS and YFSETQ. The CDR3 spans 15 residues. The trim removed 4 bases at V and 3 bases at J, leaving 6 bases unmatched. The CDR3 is CASSATGDPNQPQHF. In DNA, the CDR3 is TGCGCCAGCAGCGCGACAGGGGACCCCAATCAGCCCCAGCATTTT.

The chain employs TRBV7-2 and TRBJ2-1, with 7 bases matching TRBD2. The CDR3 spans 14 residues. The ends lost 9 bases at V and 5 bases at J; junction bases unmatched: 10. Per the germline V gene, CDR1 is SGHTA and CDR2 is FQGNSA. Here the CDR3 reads CASGGGYFNNEQFF. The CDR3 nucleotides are TGTGCCAGTGGGGGAGGGTATTTTAACAATGAGCAGTTCTTC.

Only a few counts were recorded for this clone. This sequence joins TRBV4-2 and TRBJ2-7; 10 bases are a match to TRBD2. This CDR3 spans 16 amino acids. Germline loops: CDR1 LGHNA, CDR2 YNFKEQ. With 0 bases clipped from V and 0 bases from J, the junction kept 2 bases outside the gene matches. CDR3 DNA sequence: TGTGCCAGCAGCCAAGAAACTAGCGGGGACTCCTACGAGCAGTACTTC. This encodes CASSQETSGDSYEQYF.

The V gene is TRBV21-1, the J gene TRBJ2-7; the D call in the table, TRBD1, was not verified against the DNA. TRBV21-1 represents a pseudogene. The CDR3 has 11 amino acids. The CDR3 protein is CASSLAGEQYF. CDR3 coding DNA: TGTGCCAGCAGCCTGGCAGGTGAGCAGTACTTC.